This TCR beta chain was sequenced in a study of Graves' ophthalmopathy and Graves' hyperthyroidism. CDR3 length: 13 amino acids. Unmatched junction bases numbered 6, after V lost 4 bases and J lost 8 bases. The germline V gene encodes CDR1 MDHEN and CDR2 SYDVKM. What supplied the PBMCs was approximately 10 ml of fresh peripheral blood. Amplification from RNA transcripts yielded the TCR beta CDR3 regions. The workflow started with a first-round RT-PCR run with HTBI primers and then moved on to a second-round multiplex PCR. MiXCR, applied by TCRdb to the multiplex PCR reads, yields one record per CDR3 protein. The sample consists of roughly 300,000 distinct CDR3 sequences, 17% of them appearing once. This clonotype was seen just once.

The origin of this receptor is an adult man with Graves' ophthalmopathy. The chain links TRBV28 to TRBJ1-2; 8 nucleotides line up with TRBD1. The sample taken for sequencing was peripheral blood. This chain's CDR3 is CASSSTGGWGYTF. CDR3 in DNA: TGTGCCAGCAGTTCTACAGGGGGTTGGGGCTACACCTTC.